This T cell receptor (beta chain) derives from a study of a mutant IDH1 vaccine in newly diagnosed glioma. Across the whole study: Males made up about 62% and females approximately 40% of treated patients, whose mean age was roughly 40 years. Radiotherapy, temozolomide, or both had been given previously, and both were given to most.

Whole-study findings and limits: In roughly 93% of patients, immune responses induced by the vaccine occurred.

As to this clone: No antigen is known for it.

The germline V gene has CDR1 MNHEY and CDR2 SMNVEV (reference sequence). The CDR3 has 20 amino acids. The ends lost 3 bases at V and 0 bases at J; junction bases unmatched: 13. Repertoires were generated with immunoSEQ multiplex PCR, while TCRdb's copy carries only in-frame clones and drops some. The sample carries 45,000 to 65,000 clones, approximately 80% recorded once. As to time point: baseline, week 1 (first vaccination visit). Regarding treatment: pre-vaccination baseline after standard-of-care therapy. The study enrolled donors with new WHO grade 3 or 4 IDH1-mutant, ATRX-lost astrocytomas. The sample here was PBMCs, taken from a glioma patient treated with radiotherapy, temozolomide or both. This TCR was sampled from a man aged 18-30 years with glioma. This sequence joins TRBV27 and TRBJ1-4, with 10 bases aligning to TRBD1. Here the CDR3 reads CASSLSYTGQGLATNEKLFF. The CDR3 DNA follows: TGTGCCAGCAGTTTGTCGTATACGGGACAGGGGCTAGCAACTAATGAAAAACTGTTTTTT. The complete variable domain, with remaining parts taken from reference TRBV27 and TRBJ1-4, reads EAQVTQNPRYLITVTGKKLTVTCSQNMNHEYMSWYRQDPGLGLRQIYYSMNVEVTDKGDVPEGYKVSRKEKRNFPLILESPSPNQTSLYFCASSLSYTGQGLATNEKLFFGSGTQLSVL.